The 8 T cell receptor beta chains presented below share a single source sample, sequenced in a study of blood T cells in healthy people across ages. Using a J-beta primer mix together with a sample-barcoded 5' primer, a second PCR was run for about 6 to 11 cycles. TCRdb re-called the 5' RACE reads through MiXCR, storing one row per CDR3 protein. Here the sample spans about 700,000 distinct CDR3 sequences, approximately 30% being singletons. What was sequenced was blood. Source of these receptors: a woman over 75 in good health.

Ten or more counts support this clonotype. V and J are TRBV3-1 and TRBJ1-1; 9 bases agree with TRBD1. The CDR3 has 14 residues. Germline CDR1 LGHDT, CDR2 YNNKEL (reference sequence). The ends lost 3 bases at V and 7 bases at J; junction bases unmatched: 6. CDR3 sequence reads: CASSHGTGLLEAFF. CDR3 DNA: TGTGCCAGCAGCCACGGGACAGGGCTTCTTGAAGCTTTCTTT.

Here the CDR3 DNA reads TGTGCCAGCTTTGCGCCCGGCCCATGGGCGCATGAGCAGTTCTTC. Amino acids: CASFAPGPWAHEQFF. This chain links TRBV28 with TRBJ2-1, with D unclear. The germline V gene has CDR1 MDHEN and CDR2 SYDVKM. The CDR3 covers 15 residues. The germline V and J ends were trimmed by 8 bases and 8 bases, with 22 bases remaining between them.

This clonotype has ten or more counts. The chain has TRBV18 and TRBJ2-5; D is undetermined. Trimming cost V 0 bases and J 4 bases, with 3 bases left between them. The V gene's germline CDR1 is KGHSH and CDR2 LQKENI. The CDR3 is 12 residues long. CDR3 loop: CASSPPGETQYF. The CDR3 DNA sequence: TGTGCCAGCTCACCACCGGGAGAGACCCAGTACTTC. Variable domain in full (rest from reference TRBV18 and TRBJ2-5): NAGVMQNPRHLVRRRGQEARLRCSPMKGHSHVYWYRQLPEEGLKFMVYLQKENIIDESGMPKERFSAEFPKEGPSILRIQQVVRGDSAAYFCASSPPGETQYFGPGTRLLVL.

This clonotype appeared many times. V usage is TRBV3-1 and J usage is TRBJ2-7; 9 bases fit TRBD1. The CDR3 loop spans 15 amino acids. The trim removed 5 bases at V and 2 bases at J, leaving 7 bases unmatched. Looked up from germline, CDR1 is LGHDT and CDR2 is YNNKEL (reference sequence). The CDR3 is CASSSVTGGPYEQYF. DNA of the CDR3: TGTGCCAGCAGCTCCGTTACAGGGGGCCCCTACGAGCAGTACTTC.

There are many counts of this clonotype. The chain carries TRBV7-9 and TRBJ2-7; 8 nucleotides line up with TRBD1. CDR3 length: 14 amino acids. Germline trimming cut 5 bases from V and 2 bases from J; bases unmatched to any gene: 5. Germline V CDR1 and CDR2: SEHNR, FQNEAQ (reference sequence). In DNA form, the CDR3 reads TGTGCCAGCAGCACCACAGGGGGAACCTACGAGCAGTACTTC. Amino acids: CASSTTGGTYEQYF.

In the case of this clonotype: A much larger clonotype is one base distant, so this may be a read error. This rearrangement joins TRBV20-1 to TRBJ1-5, with D perhaps matching TRBD1 (5 bases). The V gene's germline CDR1 is DFQATT and CDR2 SNEGSKA (reference sequence). This CDR3 has 13 amino acids. V lost 7 bases and J 5 bases, leaving 15 bases between the germline ends. CDR3 sequence reads: CSVVGGRDQPQHF. The CDR3 nucleotides read TGCAGTGTAGTCGGGGGTAGGGATCAGCCCCAGCATTTT.

This clonotype was found a few times. The genes are TRBV12-3 or TRBV12-4 and TRBJ1-3; D is uncertain. With 5 bases removed from V and 0 bases from J, the gap between germline ends came to 8 bases. The CDR3 has 14 residues. The CDR3 sequence is CASSPRSSGNTIYF. The CDR3 DNA reads TGTGCCAGCAGTCCCAGGAGCTCTGGAAACACCATATATTTT.

J is TRBJ1-1 and V is TRBV6-2 or TRBV6-3, with a tentative D call TRBD1 (5 bases). Deletions cut 6 bases from V and 5 bases from J, with 22 bases between. Per germline, CDR1 MNHEY and CDR2 SVGEGT. The CDR3 is 16 amino acids. The CDR3 region has the DNA TGTGCCAGCAGCGACAGTATGACAGATGGGACTACTGAAGCTTTCTTT. As protein: CASSDSMTDGTTEAFF.